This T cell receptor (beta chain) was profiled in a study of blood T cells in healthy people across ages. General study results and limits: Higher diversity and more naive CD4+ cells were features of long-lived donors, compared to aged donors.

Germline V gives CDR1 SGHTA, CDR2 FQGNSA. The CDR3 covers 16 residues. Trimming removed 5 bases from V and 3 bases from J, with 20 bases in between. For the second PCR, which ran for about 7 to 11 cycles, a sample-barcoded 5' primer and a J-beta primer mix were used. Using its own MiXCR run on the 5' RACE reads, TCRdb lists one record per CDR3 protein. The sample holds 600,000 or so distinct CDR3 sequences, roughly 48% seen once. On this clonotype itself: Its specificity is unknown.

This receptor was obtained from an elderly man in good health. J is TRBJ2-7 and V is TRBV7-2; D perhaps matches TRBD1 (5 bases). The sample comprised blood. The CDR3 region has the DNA TGTGCCAGCAGCCCATCCCGACAGCAACAAGACTACGAGCAGTACTTC. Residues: CASSPSRQQQDYEQYF.